These T cell receptor beta chains were read from a single sample in a study of CD8 T cells in Susac syndrome. TCRdb independently ran MiXCR on the immunoSEQ multiplex PCR reads; one entry per CDR3 protein. This sample carries roughly 190,000 distinct CDR3 sequences, approximately 94% of them seen once, and the ten largest clones take 0.098%. What was sequenced was CD4+ T cells from PBMCs. These receptors all come from a human donor with Susac syndrome. Each CDR3 is given with its conserved first and last residue. For some rows the clone size is stated as once, few or many, or as a class when expanded; others skip it.

j_gene,abundance,v_gene,CDR3aa
TRBJ1-2,once,TRBV20-1,CSAPPSNYGYTF
TRBJ1-3,.,TRBV2,CASSENRENTIYF
TRBJ2-4,.,TRBV9,CASSATAGPIIAKNIQYF
TRBJ2-3,once,TRBV5-1,CASSLSLAEPDTQYF
TRBJ1-1,.,TRBV11-2,CASRKDMVTEAFF
TRBJ2-6,.,TRBV4-1,CASSQESRAGANVLTF
TRBJ1-1,.,TRBV25-1,CASTQGGDMNTEAFF
TRBJ2-6,.,TRBV29-1,CSVGKQGGAGANVLTF
TRBJ2-2,.,TRBV2,CASSETWELFF
TRBJ2-3,once,TRBV9,CASSVGPGTDTQYF
TRBJ2-3,.,TRBV11-3,CASSLGDRTDTQYF
TRBJ2-7,.,TRBV6-2/TRBV6-3,CASSHHYEQYF
TRBJ2-4,.,TRBV5-1,CASSTGPSLAKNIQYF
TRBJ2-3,.,TRBV12-3/TRBV12-4,CASSLTPETQYF
TRBJ2-3,.,TRBV6-5,CASSYSGTSTDTQYF
TRBJ2-1,.,TRBV7-3,CASSLSHPQGLAGDEQFF
TRBJ1-1,.,TRBV18,CASSPSQGAGNTEAFF
TRBJ2-2,.,TRBV20-1,CSARGLAGPTGELFF
TRBJ2-5,once,TRBV18,CASSTLDGETQYF
TRBJ1-2,.,TRBV3-1,CASSQRTVEGYTF
TRBJ2-5,.,TRBV2,CASSAQPTGTQYF
TRBJ1-1,.,TRBV20-1,CSARVNMNTEAFF
TRBJ2-4,once,TRBV5-6,CASSLVVHSRQTLNIQYF
TRBJ2-5,.,TRBV20-1,CSAGPTSGWGETQYF
TRBJ2-5,.,TRBV4-2,CASSQDKGVQETQYF
TRBJ1-1,.,TRBV4-1,CASSRPGQWDTEAFF
TRBJ1-2,.,TRBV30,CAWKTQGNGYTF
TRBJ1-2,.,TRBV20-1,CSASSAGIHYGYTF
TRBJ1-2,.,TRBV5-1,CASSLHLGRTNYGYTF
TRBJ2-7,.,TRBV20-1,CSAAGTGYEQYF
TRBJ1-5,.,TRBV30,CAWSAGLPQPQHF
TRBJ2-1,.,TRBV7-3,CASSSLTLGWNEQFF
TRBJ1-1,.,TRBV12-3/TRBV12-4,CASSARGSGNTEAFF
TRBJ2-6,.,TRBV30,CAWSQPVASGANVLTF
TRBJ2-5,.,TRBV20-1,CSAGGAASPQETQYF
TRBJ2-7,.,TRBV9,CASSVGGKAYSYEQYF
TRBJ2-5,.,TRBV20-1,CSARDSRGVETQYF
TRBJ1-1,.,TRBV30,CAWSVSGVTEAFF
TRBJ2-3,.,TRBV7-9,CASSLALGQLNTQYF
TRBJ2-7,.,TRBV27,CASSPLGGHLYEQYF
TRBJ2-7,.,TRBV29-1,CSVGGSFRSYEQYF
TRBJ2-2,.,TRBV7-2,CASLTRLTPGELFF
TRBJ1-2,.,TRBV6-5,CASSYFSGQGASYGYTF
TRBJ2-6,.,TRBV4-2,CASSQPGAQASGANVLTF
TRBJ2-1,once,TRBV20-1,CSTGTGSYNEQFF
TRBJ2-7,.,TRBV3-1,CASSQGRQGSEQYF
TRBJ2-5,.,TRBV7-9,CASSLVPGKETQYF
TRBJ1-6,.,TRBV25-1,CASRDWVIGSPLHF
TRBJ2-5,.,TRBV20-1,CSAISGGEETQYF
TRBJ1-1,.,TRBV11-2,CASSLFERGPFF
TRBJ2-5,once,TRBV6-2/TRBV6-3,CASSRASRKETQYF
TRBJ1-1,.,TRBV12-3/TRBV12-4,CASRKDRISTEAFF
TRBJ1-1,.,TRBV7-9,CASSLAGGWNTEAFF
TRBJ1-2,once,TRBV28,CAIERGNGYTF
TRBJ1-6,once,TRBV7-9,CASSLPSTRALHF